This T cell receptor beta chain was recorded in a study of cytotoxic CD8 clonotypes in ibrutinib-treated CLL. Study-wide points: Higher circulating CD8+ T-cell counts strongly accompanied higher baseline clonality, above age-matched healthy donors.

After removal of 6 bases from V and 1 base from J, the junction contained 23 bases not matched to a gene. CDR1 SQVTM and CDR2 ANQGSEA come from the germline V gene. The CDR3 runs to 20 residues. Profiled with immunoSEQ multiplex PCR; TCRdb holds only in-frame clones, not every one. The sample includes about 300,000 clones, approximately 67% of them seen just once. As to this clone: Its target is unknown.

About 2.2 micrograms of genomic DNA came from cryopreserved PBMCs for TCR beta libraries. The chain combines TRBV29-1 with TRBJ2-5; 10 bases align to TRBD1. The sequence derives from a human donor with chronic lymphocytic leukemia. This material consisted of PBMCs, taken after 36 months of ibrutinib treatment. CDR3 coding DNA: TGCAGCGTGGAGACAGGGGGCGCATTAGGCGGGGAGGGGATCCAAGAGACCCAGTACTTC. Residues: CSVETGGALGGEGIQETQYF. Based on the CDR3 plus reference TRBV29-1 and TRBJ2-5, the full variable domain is SAVISQKPSRDICQRGTSLTIQCQVDSQVTMMFWYRQQPGQSLTLIATANQGSEATYESGFVIDKFPISRPNLTFSTLTVSNMSPEDSSIYLCSVETGGALGGEGIQETQYFGPGTRLLVL.